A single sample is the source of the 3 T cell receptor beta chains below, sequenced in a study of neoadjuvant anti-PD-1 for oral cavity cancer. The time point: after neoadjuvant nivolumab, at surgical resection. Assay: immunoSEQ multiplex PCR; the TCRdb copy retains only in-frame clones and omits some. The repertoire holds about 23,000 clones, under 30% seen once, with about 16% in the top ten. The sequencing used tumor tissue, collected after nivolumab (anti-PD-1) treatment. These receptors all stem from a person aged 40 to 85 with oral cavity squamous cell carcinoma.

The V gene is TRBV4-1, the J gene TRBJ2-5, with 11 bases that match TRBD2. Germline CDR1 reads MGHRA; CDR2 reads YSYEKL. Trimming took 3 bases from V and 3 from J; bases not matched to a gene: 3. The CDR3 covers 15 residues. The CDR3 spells CASSHLTSGEETQYF. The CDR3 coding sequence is TGCGCCAGCAGCCACTTGACTAGCGGGGAAGAGACCCAGTACTTC.

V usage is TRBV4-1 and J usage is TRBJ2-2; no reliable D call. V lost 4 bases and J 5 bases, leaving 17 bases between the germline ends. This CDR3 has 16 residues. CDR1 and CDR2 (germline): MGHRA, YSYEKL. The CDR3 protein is CASSRGTAKETGELFF. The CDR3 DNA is TGCGCCAGCAGCCGAGGAACAGCTAAGGAGACCGGGGAGCTGTTTTTT.

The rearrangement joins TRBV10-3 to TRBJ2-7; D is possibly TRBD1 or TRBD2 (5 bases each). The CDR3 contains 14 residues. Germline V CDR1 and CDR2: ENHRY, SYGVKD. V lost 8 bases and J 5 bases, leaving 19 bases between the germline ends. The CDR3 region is CAIGSQGPGNEQYF. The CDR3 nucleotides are TGTGCCATCGGATCCCAGGGACCAGGGAACGAGCAGTACTTC.